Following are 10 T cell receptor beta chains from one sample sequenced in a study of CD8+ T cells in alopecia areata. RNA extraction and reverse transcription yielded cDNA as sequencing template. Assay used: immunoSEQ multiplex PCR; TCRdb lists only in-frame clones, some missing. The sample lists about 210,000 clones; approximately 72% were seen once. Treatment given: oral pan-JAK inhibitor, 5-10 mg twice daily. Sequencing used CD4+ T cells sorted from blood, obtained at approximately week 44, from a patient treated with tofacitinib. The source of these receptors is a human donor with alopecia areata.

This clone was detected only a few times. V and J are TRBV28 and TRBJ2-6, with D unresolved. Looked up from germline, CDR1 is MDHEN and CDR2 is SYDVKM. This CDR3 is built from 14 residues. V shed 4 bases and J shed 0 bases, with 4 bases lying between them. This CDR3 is CASSSYSGANVLTF. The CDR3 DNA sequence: TGTGCCAGCAGTTCATACTCTGGGGCCAACGTCCTGACTTTC.

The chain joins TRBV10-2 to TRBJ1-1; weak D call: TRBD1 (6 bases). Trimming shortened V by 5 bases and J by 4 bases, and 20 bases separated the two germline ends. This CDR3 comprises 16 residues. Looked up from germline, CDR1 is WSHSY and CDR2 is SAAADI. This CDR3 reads CASSPTFRRGGTEAFF. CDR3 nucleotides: TGCGCCAGCAGTCCGACCTTCAGGAGGGGGGGCACTGAAGCTTTCTTT.

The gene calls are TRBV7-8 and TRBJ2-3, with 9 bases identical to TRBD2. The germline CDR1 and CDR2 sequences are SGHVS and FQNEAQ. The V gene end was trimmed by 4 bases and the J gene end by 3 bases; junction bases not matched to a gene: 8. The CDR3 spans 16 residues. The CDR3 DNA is TGTGCCAGCAGCTCCCTTTTTAGCGGGGGAACAGATACGCAGTATTTT. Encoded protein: CASSSLFSGGTDTQYF.

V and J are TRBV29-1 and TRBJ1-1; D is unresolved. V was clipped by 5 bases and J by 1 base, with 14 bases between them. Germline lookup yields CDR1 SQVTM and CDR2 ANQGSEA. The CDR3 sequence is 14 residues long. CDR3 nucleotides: TGCAGCGTTTACCTACGGCTTCAGAACACTGAAGCTTTCTTT. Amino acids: CSVYLRLQNTEAFF.

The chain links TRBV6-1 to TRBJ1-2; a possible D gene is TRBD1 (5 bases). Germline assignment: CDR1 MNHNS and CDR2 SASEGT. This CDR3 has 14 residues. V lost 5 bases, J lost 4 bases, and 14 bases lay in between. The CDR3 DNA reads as TGTGCCAGCAGTCCATTAAGGGGCAGCTATGGCTACACCTTC. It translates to CASSPLRGSYGYTF.

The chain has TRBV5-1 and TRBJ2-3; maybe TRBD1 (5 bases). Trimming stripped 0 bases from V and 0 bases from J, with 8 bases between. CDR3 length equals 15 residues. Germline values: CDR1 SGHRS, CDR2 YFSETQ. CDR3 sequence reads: CASSLDRLSTDTQYF. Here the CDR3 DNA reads TGCGCCAGCAGCTTGGACAGGCTAAGCACAGATACGCAGTATTTT.

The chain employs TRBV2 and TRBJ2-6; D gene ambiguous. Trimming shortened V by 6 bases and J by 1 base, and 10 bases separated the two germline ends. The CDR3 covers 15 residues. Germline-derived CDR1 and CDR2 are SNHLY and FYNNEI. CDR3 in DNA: TGTGCCAGCAGCGCCTTTGGGTCTGGGGCCAACGTCCTGACTTTC. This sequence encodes CASSAFGSGANVLTF.

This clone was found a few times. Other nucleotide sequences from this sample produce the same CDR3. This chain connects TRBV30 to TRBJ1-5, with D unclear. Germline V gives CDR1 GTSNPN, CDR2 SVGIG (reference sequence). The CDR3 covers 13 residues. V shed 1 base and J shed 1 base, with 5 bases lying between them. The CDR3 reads CAWSGGSNQPQHF. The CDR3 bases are TGTGCCTGGAGTGGAGGGAGCAATCAGCCCCAGCATTTT.

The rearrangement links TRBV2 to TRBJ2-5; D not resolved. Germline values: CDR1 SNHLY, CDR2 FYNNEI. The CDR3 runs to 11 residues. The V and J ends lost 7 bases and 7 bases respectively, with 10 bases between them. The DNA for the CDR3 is TGTGCCAGCAATTACCGGATGACCCAGTACTTC. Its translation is CASNYRMTQYF.

The CDR3 region is CSVEESGWPGTYGYTF. The CDR3 coding sequence is TGCAGCGTTGAAGAAAGTGGGTGGCCAGGGACCTATGGCTACACCTTC. The J gene is TRBJ1-2, the V gene TRBV29-1, with D maybe TRBD1 (5 bases). Germline V gene data show CDR1 as SQVTM and CDR2 as ANQGSEA. Trimming took 0 bases from V and 4 from J, leaving 18 bases between them. The CDR3 has 16 amino acids.